The 5 T cell receptor beta chains reported below all come from one sample, sequenced in a study of shared clonotypes between healthy human individuals. TCRdb's copy holds only in-frame clones and misses some; the assay was immunoSEQ multiplex PCR. The sample gives about 1.1 million clones, around three quarters of which show up once; about 0.94% is in the top ten. The sample taken for sequencing was memory CD4+ T cells from PBMCs. Subset noted: CD45RA-negative fraction. The receptors here all came from a man aged 18 to 30 in good health. Some clones in this sample may be carry-over from other donors' samples.

The count of this clone is one. The V gene is TRBV5-5, the J gene TRBJ2-6; 7 nucleotides line up with TRBD1. V was pared by 1 base and J by 3 bases, with 4 bases of the junction left unmatched. CDR1 and CDR2 from the germline V gene are SGHKS and YYEKEE (reference sequence). The CDR3 extends over 16 amino acids. CDR3 residues: CASSLRQGGGANVLTF. In DNA form, the CDR3 reads TGTGCCAGCAGCTTGAGACAGGGCGGTGGGGCCAACGTCCTGACTTTC.

This clone was found a few times. The chain joins TRBV11-2 to TRBJ2-2, with D possibly being TRBD1 (7 bases). The V end lost 5 bases, the J end lost 3 bases, and 10 bases lay between the germline ends. The germline V gene has CDR1 SGHAT and CDR2 FQNNGV. The CDR3 consists of 14 residues. The CDR3 nucleotides read TGTGCCAGCAGCCCCAGGGGGGACACCGGGGAGCTGTTTTTT. It specifies CASSPRGDTGELFF.

The gene calls are TRBV5-1 and TRBJ2-5; D is unresolved. CDR3 size: 11 residues. Deletions cut 5 bases from V and 1 base from J, with 3 bases between. From germline, CDR1 is SGHRS and CDR2 YFSETQ. The CDR3 coding sequence is TGCGCCAGCAGGGTCCAAGAGACCCAGTACTTC. The encoded protein is CASRVQETQYF.

This chain connects TRBV4-1 to TRBJ2-7, with TRBD2 matching over 10 bases. This CDR3 has 17 residues. Trimming cost V 4 bases and J 2 bases; bases outside gene matches: 11. In germline, CDR1 is MGHRA, CDR2 YSYEKL. CDR3 coding DNA: TGCGCCAGCAGCCGAACATTTACTAGCGGGACAGCCTACGAGCAGTACTTC. Its translation is CASSRTFTSGTAYEQYF.

This clone came up once. The V and J genes are TRBV19 and TRBJ1-1, with TRBD1 matching 9 bases. V lost 4 bases to trimming and J lost 7 bases; unmatched junction nucleotides: 13. The CDR3 totals 16 residues. Germline CDR1 is LNHDA and CDR2 is SQIVND (reference sequence). The CDR3 DNA follows: TGTGCCAGTAGTAAACTCTCCGGGACAGGGCCGATTGAAGCTTTCTTT. Translating gives CASSKLSGTGPIEAFF. Together with reference TRBV19 and TRBJ1-1, the CDR3 gives the full variable domain: DGGITQSPKYLFRKEGQNVTLSCEQNLNHDAMYWYRQDPGQGLRLIYYSQIVNDFQKGDIAEGYSVSREKKESFPLTVTSAQKNPTAFYLCASSKLSGTGPIEAFFGQGTRLTVV.